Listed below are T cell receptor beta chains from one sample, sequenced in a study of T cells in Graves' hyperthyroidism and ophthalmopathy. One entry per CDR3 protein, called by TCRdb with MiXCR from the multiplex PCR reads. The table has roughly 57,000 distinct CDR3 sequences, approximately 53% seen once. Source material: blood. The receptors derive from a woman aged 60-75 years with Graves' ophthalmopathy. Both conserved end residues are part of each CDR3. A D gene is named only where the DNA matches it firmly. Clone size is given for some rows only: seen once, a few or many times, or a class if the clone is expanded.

cdr3_nt: TGTGCCAGCAGCGACGTCTGGGGCGATCCTTACTATGGCTACACCTTC
cdr3_aa: CASSDVWGDPYYGYTF
j_call: TRBJ1-2
d_call: NA
v_call: TRBV7-6
clone_size: NA

cdr3_nt: TGTGCCAGCAGCCCCTTCAGGGGAGATGGCTACACCTTC
cdr3_aa: CASSPFRGDGYTF
j_call: TRBJ1-2
d_call: NA
v_call: TRBV7-2
clone_size: NA

cdr3_nt: TGTGCCAGCAGTTCTTACAGCATGAACACTGAAGCTTTCTTT
cdr3_aa: CASSSYSMNTEAFF
j_call: TRBJ1-1
d_call: NA
v_call: TRBV6-5
clone_size: many

cdr3_nt: TGTGCCAGTAGTAATCGGGGGAACAATGAGCAGTTCTTC
cdr3_aa: CASSNRGNNEQFF
j_call: TRBJ2-1
d_call: NA
v_call: TRBV19
clone_size: NA

cdr3_nt: TGCGCCAGCAGCTTTTTAGGACAGGGTAACGAGCAGTACTTC
cdr3_aa: CASSFLGQGNEQYF
j_call: TRBJ2-7
d_call: TRBD1
v_call: TRBV5-1
clone_size: many

cdr3_nt: TGTGCCAGCAGTGACGGGGCGGGCTATGGCTACACCTTC
cdr3_aa: CASSDGAGYGYTF
j_call: TRBJ1-2
d_call: NA
v_call: TRBV6-4
clone_size: NA

cdr3_nt: TGTGCCAGCAGCAAGCTAGCGGGAGGTTCCTACGAGCAGTACTTC
cdr3_aa: CASSKLAGGSYEQYF
j_call: TRBJ2-7
d_call: TRBD2
v_call: TRBV5-5
clone_size: many

cdr3_nt: TGCAGCGTAGCCACAGGGGTAGAGACCCAGTACTTC
cdr3_aa: CSVATGVETQYF
j_call: TRBJ2-5
d_call: TRBD1
v_call: TRBV29-1
clone_size: many

cdr3_nt: TGTGCCAGCAGGGGGAGGATGGATCAGCCCCAGCATTTT
cdr3_aa: CASRGRMDQPQHF
j_call: TRBJ1-5
d_call: NA
v_call: TRBV2
clone_size: NA

cdr3_nt: TGTGCCAGCAGTTACCCGCAGGGTAGCACTGAAGCTTTCTTT
cdr3_aa: CASSYPQGSTEAFF
j_call: TRBJ1-1
d_call: NA
v_call: TRBV12-3/TRBV12-4
clone_size: many

cdr3_nt: TGCAGCGGACTAGCGGGACGGTACAATGAGCAGTTCTTC
cdr3_aa: CSGLAGRYNEQFF
j_call: TRBJ2-1
d_call: TRBD2
v_call: TRBV29-1
clone_size: NA

cdr3_nt: TGTGCCAGCAGCTTAGACTGGACAGCGAACACTGAAGCTTTCTTT
cdr3_aa: CASSLDWTANTEAFF
j_call: TRBJ1-1
d_call: NA
v_call: TRBV7-2
clone_size: NA

cdr3_nt: TGTGCCAGCAGTTATGACGATGCGCGGGAGCTGTTTTTT
cdr3_aa: CASSYDDARELFF
j_call: TRBJ2-2
d_call: NA
v_call: TRBV6-6
clone_size: NA

cdr3_nt: TGCAGTGCTAGAGTGGCAGGGGGCGGTTCACCCCTCCACTTT
cdr3_aa: CSARVAGGGSPLHF
j_call: TRBJ1-6
d_call: TRBD1
v_call: TRBV20-1
clone_size: once

cdr3_nt: TGTGCCAGCTGGGGGCACACAGGGGTTGGCAATGAGCAGTTCTTC
cdr3_aa: CASWGHTGVGNEQFF
j_call: TRBJ2-1
d_call: TRBD1
v_call: TRBV6-6
clone_size: many

cdr3_nt: TGTGCCAGTCAGAAACAGGGGGTGTTGGATACGCAGTATTTT
cdr3_aa: CASQKQGVLDTQYF
j_call: TRBJ2-3
d_call: TRBD1
v_call: TRBV2
clone_size: NA

cdr3_nt: TGTGCCAGCAGCTTAGCAGGGACAGGGCGGGTCGAGACCCAGTACTTC
cdr3_aa: CASSLAGTGRVETQYF
j_call: TRBJ2-5
d_call: TRBD1
v_call: TRBV7-9
clone_size: many

cdr3_nt: TGTGCCAGCTCACCCCGGACAGGGAACGGGGAGCTGTTTTTT
cdr3_aa: CASSPRTGNGELFF
j_call: TRBJ2-2
d_call: TRBD1
v_call: TRBV18
clone_size: NA

cdr3_nt: TGTGCCAGCAGCGGGAGCCGGGGGTCCTATGGCTACACCTTC
cdr3_aa: CASSGSRGSYGYTF
j_call: TRBJ1-2
d_call: NA
v_call: TRBV9
clone_size: many

cdr3_nt: TGTGCCAGCAGTCTCACCTACAGGGGGGCCTACAATGAGCAGTACTTC
cdr3_aa: CASSLTYRGAYNEQYF
j_call: TRBJ2-7
d_call: TRBD1
v_call: TRBV7-6
clone_size: NA

cdr3_nt: TGCGCCAGCAGTGACATTTGGGGAGATACGCAGTATTTT
cdr3_aa: CASSDIWGDTQYF
j_call: TRBJ2-3
d_call: NA
v_call: TRBV10-1
clone_size: many

cdr3_nt: TGTGCCAGCAGTCACGCGGGTCAGTCCTTCTATGGCTACACCTTC
cdr3_aa: CASSHAGQSFYGYTF
j_call: TRBJ1-2
d_call: NA
v_call: TRBV6-5
clone_size: NA

cdr3_nt: TGTGCCAGCAGTCGGCCGGGTCTAGGTGAGCAGTTCTTC
cdr3_aa: CASSRPGLGEQFF
j_call: TRBJ2-1
d_call: NA
v_call: TRBV28
clone_size: many

cdr3_nt: TGCAGTGCCAGCTCGGACAGGGTAGATGGCTACACCTTC
cdr3_aa: CSASSDRVDGYTF
j_call: TRBJ1-2
d_call: TRBD1
v_call: TRBV20-1
clone_size: NA

cdr3_nt: TGCGCCAGCAGGGATGACAGGCTCGCCTACGTGCAGTACTTC
cdr3_aa: CASRDDRLAYVQYF
j_call: TRBJ2-7
d_call: NA
v_call: TRBV10-2
clone_size: NA

cdr3_nt: TGTGCCAGCAGCTTAGGGGCAGGGGGGGGCACAGATACGCAGTATTTT
cdr3_aa: CASSLGAGGGTDTQYF
j_call: TRBJ2-3
d_call: NA
v_call: TRBV11-2
clone_size: many

cdr3_nt: TGTGCCAGCAGCCATGGCTTGAACAACCCTACCACGGATACGCAGTATTTT
cdr3_aa: CASSHGLNNPTTDTQYF
j_call: TRBJ2-3
d_call: NA
v_call: TRBV14
clone_size: NA

cdr3_nt: TGTGCTATCCCCAGCAGGGGGCGTGGCTATGGCTACACCTTC
cdr3_aa: CAIPSRGRGYGYTF
j_call: TRBJ1-2
d_call: TRBD1
v_call: TRBV5-4
clone_size: NA

cdr3_nt: TGCAGTGTTAAGTCCTATGGCTACACCTTC
cdr3_aa: CSVKSYGYTF
j_call: TRBJ1-2
d_call: NA
v_call: TRBV20-1
clone_size: few

cdr3_nt: TGTGCCAGCACCAAGGGGGCGGCTAATGAAAAACTGTTTTTT
cdr3_aa: CASTKGAANEKLFF
j_call: TRBJ1-4
d_call: TRBD1
v_call: TRBV12-3/TRBV12-4
clone_size: NA

cdr3_nt: TGCAGTGCTAGTGCTATCACGGGCTTCAATGAGCAGTATTTT
cdr3_aa: CSASAITGFNEQYF
j_call: TRBJ2-3
d_call: NA
v_call: TRBV20-1
clone_size: NA

cdr3_nt: TGTGCCAGCAGTTACTCCGGGACCGATTACAATGAGCAGTTCTTC
cdr3_aa: CASSYSGTDYNEQFF
j_call: TRBJ2-1
d_call: NA
v_call: TRBV6-5
clone_size: many

cdr3_nt: TGCGCCAGCAGCCCAACGACAGGGAATGAAAAACTGTTTTTT
cdr3_aa: CASSPTTGNEKLFF
j_call: TRBJ1-4
d_call: TRBD1
v_call: TRBV5-1
clone_size: many

cdr3_nt: TGTGCCAGCAGCCAGCAGGACGTCCCGACTTTC
cdr3_aa: CASSQQDVPTF
j_call: TRBJ2-6
d_call: NA
v_call: TRBV4-2
clone_size: NA

cdr3_nt: TGTGCCAGCAGAAAAACAGGGGGGGAAGAGACCCAGTACTTC
cdr3_aa: CASRKTGGEETQYF
j_call: TRBJ2-5
d_call: NA
v_call: TRBV7-9
clone_size: many

cdr3_nt: TGTGCCAGCAGCGTAAAACTTGGGGGGATCACAGATACGCAGTATTTT
cdr3_aa: CASSVKLGGITDTQYF
j_call: TRBJ2-3
d_call: NA
v_call: TRBV9
clone_size: NA

cdr3_nt: TGTGCCAGCAGCTTGGACAGGGAATCCGGGGCCAACGTCCTGACTTTC
cdr3_aa: CASSLDRESGANVLTF
j_call: TRBJ2-6
d_call: NA
v_call: TRBV5-4
clone_size: NA

cdr3_nt: TGTGCCAGCAGCCTCCGACTAGCGGGGTTTGGGGAACTGTTTTTT
cdr3_aa: CASSLRLAGFGELFF
j_call: TRBJ2-2
d_call: TRBD2
v_call: TRBV7-2
clone_size: NA

cdr3_nt: TGTGCCAGTAGTACCCAGGTCCATCAGCCCCAGCATTTT
cdr3_aa: CASSTQVHQPQHF
j_call: TRBJ1-5
d_call: NA
v_call: TRBV19
clone_size: many

cdr3_nt: TGCGCCAGCAGCTTGGGTCGGACAGGGGGCGATCAGCCCCAGCATTTT
cdr3_aa: CASSLGRTGGDQPQHF
j_call: TRBJ1-5
d_call: TRBD1
v_call: TRBV5-5
clone_size: NA